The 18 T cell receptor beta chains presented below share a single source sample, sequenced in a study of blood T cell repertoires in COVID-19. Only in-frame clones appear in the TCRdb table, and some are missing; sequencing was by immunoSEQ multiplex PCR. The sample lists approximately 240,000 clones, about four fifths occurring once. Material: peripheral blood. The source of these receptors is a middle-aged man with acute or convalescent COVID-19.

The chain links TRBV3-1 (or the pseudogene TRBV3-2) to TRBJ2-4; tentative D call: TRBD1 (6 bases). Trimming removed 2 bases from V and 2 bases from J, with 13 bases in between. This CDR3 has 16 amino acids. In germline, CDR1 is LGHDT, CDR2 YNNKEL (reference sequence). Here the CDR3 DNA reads TGTGCCAGCAGCCAATTCCAAGGGGGAACCAAAAACATTCAGTACTTC. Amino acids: CASSQFQGGTKNIQYF.

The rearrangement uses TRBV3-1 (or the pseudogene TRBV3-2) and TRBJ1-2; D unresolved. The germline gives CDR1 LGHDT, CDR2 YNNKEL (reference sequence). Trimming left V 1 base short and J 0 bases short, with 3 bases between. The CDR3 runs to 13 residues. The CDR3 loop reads CASSQVTNYGYTF. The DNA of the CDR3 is TGTGCCAGCAGCCAAGTAACTAACTATGGCTACACCTTC.

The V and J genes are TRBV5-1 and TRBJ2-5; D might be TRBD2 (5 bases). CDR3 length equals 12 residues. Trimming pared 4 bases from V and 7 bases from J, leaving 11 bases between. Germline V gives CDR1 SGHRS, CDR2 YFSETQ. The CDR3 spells CASSIERGTQYF. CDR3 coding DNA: TGCGCCAGCAGCATAGAACGGGGGACCCAGTACTTC.

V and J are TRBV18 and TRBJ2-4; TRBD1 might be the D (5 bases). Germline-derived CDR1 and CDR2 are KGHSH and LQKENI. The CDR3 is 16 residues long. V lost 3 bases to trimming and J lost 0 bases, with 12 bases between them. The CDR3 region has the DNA TGTGCCAGCTCACCGACCCAGGGTCTAGCCAAAAACATTCAGTACTTC. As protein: CASSPTQGLAKNIQYF.

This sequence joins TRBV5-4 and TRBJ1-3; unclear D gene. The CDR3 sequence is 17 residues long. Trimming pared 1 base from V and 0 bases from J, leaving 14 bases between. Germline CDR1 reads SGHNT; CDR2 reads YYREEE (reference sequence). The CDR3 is CASSLTVGRSSGNTIYF. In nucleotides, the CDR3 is TGTGCCAGCAGCTTGACAGTGGGCCGTAGCTCTGGAAACACCATATATTTT.

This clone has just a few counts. The chain's CDR3 is CASSLTSGLIYEQYF. CDR3 DNA sequence: TGTGCCAGCAGTCTGACTAGCGGATTAATCTACGAGCAGTACTTC. The chain joins TRBV6-5 to TRBJ2-7; 9 bases map to TRBD2. Looked up from germline, CDR1 is MNHEY and CDR2 is SVGAGI. The CDR3 has 15 residues. The J segment lost 3 bases and the V segment lost 5 bases, leaving 8 bases of the junction unmatched.

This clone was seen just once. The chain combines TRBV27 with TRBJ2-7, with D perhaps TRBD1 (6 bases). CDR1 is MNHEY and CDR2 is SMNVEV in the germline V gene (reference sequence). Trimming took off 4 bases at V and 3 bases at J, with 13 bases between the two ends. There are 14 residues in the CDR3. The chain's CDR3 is CASSSPQGFYEQYF. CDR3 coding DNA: TGTGCCAGCAGTTCACCACAGGGATTCTACGAGCAGTACTTC.

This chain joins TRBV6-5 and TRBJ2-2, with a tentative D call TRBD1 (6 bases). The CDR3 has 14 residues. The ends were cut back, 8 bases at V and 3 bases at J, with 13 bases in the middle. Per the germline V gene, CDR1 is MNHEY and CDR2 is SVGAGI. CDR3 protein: CASGHYRDTGELFF. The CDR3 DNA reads TGTGCCAGCGGCCATTACAGGGACACCGGGGAGCTGTTTTTT.

DNA of the CDR3: TGTGCCAGCAGTTACTCGAGGCGGGTGAACACCGGGGAGCTGTTTTTT. Translation: CASSYSRRVNTGELFF. The chain combines TRBV6-5 with TRBJ2-2; tentatively, D is TRBD2 (5 bases). Trimming cost V 0 bases and J 1 base, with 9 bases left between them. The CDR3 spans 16 residues. Germline assignment: CDR1 MNHEY and CDR2 SVGAGI.

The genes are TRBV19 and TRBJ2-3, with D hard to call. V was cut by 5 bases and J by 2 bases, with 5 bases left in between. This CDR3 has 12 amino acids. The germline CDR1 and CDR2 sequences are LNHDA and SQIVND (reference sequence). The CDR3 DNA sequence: TGTGCCAGTAGTTCTAACACAGATACGCAGTATTTT. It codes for CASSSNTDTQYF.

CDR3 protein: CASSLKLDETDTQYF. CDR3 sequence (DNA): TGTGCCAGCAGCTTAAAACTAGATGAGACAGATACGCAGTATTTT. The rearrangement uses TRBV7-8 and TRBJ2-3, with D tentatively TRBD2 (5 bases). CDR3 size: 15 residues. CDR1 is SGHVS, CDR2 FQNEAQ, per germline. Trimming took 2 bases from V and 3 from J, leaving 12 bases between them.

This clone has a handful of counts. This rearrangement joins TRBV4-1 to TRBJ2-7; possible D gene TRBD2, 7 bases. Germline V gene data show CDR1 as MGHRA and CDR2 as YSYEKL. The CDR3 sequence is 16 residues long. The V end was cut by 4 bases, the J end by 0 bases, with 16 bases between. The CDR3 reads CASSLEGGVSSYEQYF. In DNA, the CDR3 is TGCGCCAGCAGCCTCGAAGGGGGGGTAAGCTCCTACGAGCAGTACTTC.

This CDR3 reads CASSELGGGPTDTQYF. The CDR3 DNA is TGTGCCAGCAGTGAGCTAGGGGGAGGGCCCACAGATACGCAGTATTTT. The chain uses TRBV6-4 and TRBJ2-3; a weak D match, TRBD2 (7 bases). The CDR3 extends over 16 amino acids. Germline CDR1 reads MRHNA; CDR2 reads SNTAGT. Trimming left V 3 bases short and J 2 bases short, with 15 bases between.

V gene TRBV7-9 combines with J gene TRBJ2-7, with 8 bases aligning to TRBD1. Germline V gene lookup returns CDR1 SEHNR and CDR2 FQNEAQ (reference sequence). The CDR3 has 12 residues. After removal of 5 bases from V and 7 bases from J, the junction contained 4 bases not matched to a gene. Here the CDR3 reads CASSTGGGEQYF. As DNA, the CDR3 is TGTGCCAGCAGCACAGGGGGAGGTGAGCAGTACTTC.

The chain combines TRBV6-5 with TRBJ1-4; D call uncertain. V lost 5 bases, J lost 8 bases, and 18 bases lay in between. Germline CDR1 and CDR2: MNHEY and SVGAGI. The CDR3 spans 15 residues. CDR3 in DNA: TGTGCCAGCAGTCCACCCATGACAAACGCCGAAAAACTGTTTTTT. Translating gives CASSPPMTNAEKLFF.

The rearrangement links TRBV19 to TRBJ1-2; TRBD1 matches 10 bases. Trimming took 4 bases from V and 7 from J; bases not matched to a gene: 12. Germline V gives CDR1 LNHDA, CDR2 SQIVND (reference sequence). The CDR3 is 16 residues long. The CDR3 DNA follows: TGTGCCAGTAGTACTACCCCGGGACAGGGGTTCTTTGGCTACACCTTC. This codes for CASSTTPGQGFFGYTF.

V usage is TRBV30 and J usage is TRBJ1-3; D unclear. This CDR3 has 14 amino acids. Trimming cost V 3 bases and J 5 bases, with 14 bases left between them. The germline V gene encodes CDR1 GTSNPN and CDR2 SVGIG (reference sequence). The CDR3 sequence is CAWRKTGERNTIYF. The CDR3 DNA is TGTGCCTGGAGGAAAACGGGAGAAAGAAACACCATATATTTT. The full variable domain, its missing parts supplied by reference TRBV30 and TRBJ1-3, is SQTIHQWPATLVQPVGSPLSLECTVEGTSNPNLYWYRQAAGRGLQLLFYSVGIGQISSEVPQNLSASRPQDRQFILSSKKLLLSDSGFYLCAWRKTGERNTIYFGEGSWLTVV.

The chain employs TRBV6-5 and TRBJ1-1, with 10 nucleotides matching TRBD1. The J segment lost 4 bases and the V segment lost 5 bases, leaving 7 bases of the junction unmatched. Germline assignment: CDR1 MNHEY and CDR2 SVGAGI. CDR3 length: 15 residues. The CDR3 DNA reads TGTGCCAGCAGTCCCCACCGGACAGGGGGCACTGAAGCTTTCTTT. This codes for CASSPHRTGGTEAFF.